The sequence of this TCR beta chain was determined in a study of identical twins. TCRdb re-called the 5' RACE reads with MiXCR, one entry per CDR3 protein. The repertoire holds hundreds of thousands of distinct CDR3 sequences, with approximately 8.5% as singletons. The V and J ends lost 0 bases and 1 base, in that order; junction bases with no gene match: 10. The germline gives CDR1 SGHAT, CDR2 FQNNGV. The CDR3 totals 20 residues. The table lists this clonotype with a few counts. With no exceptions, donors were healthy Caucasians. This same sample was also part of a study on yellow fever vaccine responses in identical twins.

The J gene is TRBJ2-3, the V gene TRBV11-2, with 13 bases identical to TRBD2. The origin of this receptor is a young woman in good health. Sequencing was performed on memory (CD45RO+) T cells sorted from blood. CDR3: CASSLEGGPGTSGGTDTQYF. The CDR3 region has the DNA TGTGCCAGCAGCTTAGAGGGGGGACCCGGGACTAGCGGGGGCACAGATACGCAGTATTTT.